One and the same sample provided the 20 T cell receptor beta chains below, sequenced in a study of T cell repertoires in cytomegalovirus infection. The antigens of these receptors remain unknown. Each CDR3 protein is one row after TCRdb ran MiXCR on the reads. The data contain about 110,000 distinct CDR3 sequences, 30% of them singletons. The sample consisted of CD8+ T cells from cultured PBMCs, taken from culture after CMV antigen stimulation. Receptors were obtained from a human donor in good health (CMV status not recorded). Some clones in this sample may be carry-over from other donors' samples.

This clonotype was detected only a few times. The chain links TRBV7-9 to TRBJ2-7; D gene unclear. Germline CDR1 SEHNR, CDR2 FQNEAQ (reference sequence). Trimming removed 1 base at V and 3 bases at J, with 13 bases between. The CDR3 has 15 amino acids. The CDR3 DNA follows: TGTGCCAGCAGCTTAGTTCCAGGTCCTAGCTACGAGCAGTACTTC. This translates into CASSLVPGPSYEQYF.

The chain carries TRBV19 and TRBJ1-1; D call uncertain. The ends were cut back, 4 bases at V and 1 base at J, with 7 bases in the middle. The germline V gene encodes CDR1 LNHDA and CDR2 SQIVND (reference sequence). The CDR3 has 13 amino acids. For the CDR3, the DNA is TGTGCCAGTAGTAAATCCGGGAACACTGAAGCTTTCTTT. It specifies CASSKSGNTEAFF.

This clonotype was counted between two and nine times. V is TRBV27 and J is TRBJ2-4; D may match TRBD1 or TRBD2 (5 bases each). The CDR3 runs 15 residues. Germline loops: CDR1 MNHEY, CDR2 SMNVEV (reference sequence). V was pared by 5 bases and J by 6 bases, with 17 bases between. The CDR3 reads CASSLTGTIGNIQYF. CDR3 DNA sequence: TGTGCCAGCAGTCTAACGGGGACCATCGGAAACATTCAGTACTTC.

This chain connects TRBV29-1 to TRBJ2-7; TRBD1 aligns across 8 bases. This CDR3 has 13 amino acids. Trimming took 3 bases from V and 2 from J; bases not matched to a gene: 3. Germline CDR1 is SQVTM and CDR2 is ANQGSEA. For the CDR3, the DNA is TGCAGCGTTGAGGGACAGGTTCCCTACGAGCAGTACTTC. Translation gives CSVEGQVPYEQYF.

This clonotype appeared a few times. J is TRBJ1-5 and V is TRBV12-3 or TRBV12-4; D is perhaps TRBD1 (5 bases). With 5 bases removed from V and 2 bases from J, the gap between germline ends came to 19 bases. This CDR3 is 17 amino acids long. The CDR3 DNA follows: TGTGCCAGCAGTCTAAGGGGAGACATGGGGGGCAATCAGCCCCAGCATTTT. Its translation: CASSLRGDMGGNQPQHF.

The genes are TRBV5-4 and TRBJ2-1, with TRBD1 matching over 10 bases. This CDR3 comprises 16 residues. J lost 0 bases, V lost 4 bases, and 4 bases had no gene match. CDR1 and CDR2 (germline): SGHNT, YYREEE (reference sequence). The CDR3 bases are TGTGCCAGCAGCGGGGACAGGGGTGTCTCCTACAATGAGCAGTTCTTC. Its protein product is CASSGDRGVSYNEQFF.

The V and J genes are TRBV6-5 and TRBJ1-5; 7 nucleotides align to TRBD1. CDR1 and CDR2 (germline): MNHEY, SVGAGI. The CDR3 is 15 amino acids. V lost 0 bases to trimming and J lost 2 bases; unmatched junction nucleotides: 1. CDR3 residues: CASSYSTGGNQPQHF. CDR3 DNA sequence: TGTGCCAGCAGTTACTCCACAGGGGGCAATCAGCCCCAGCATTTT.

The chain carries TRBV10-3 and TRBJ1-4; D may be TRBD1 (5 bases). Germline V gene lookup returns CDR1 ENHRY and CDR2 SYGVKD. This CDR3 comprises 16 residues. Trimming shortened V by 2 bases and J by 3 bases, and 13 bases separated the two germline ends. CDR3 residues: CAISEDRDWSNEKLFF. Written as DNA, the CDR3 is TGTGCCATCAGTGAGGACCGGGACTGGTCTAATGAAAAACTGTTTTTT.

The gene calls are TRBV12-3 or TRBV12-4 and TRBJ2-7; D not certain. The CDR3 has 11 residues. V lost 3 bases and J 4 bases, leaving 4 bases between the germline ends. CDR3 region: CASSLLYEQYF. CDR3 nucleotides: TGTGCCAGCAGTTTGCTATACGAGCAGTACTTC.

This clonotype was seen a few times. The chain joins TRBV7-9 to TRBJ2-2; no clear D. The CDR3 loop spans 11 amino acids. Germline V lookup: CDR1 SEHNR, CDR2 FQNEAQ (reference sequence). Trimming shortened V by 2 bases and J by 6 bases, and 1 base separated the two germline ends. Here the CDR3 DNA reads TGTGCCAGCAGCTTATCCGGGGAGCTGTTTTTT. Residues: CASSLSGELFF. Complete variable domain (other parts from reference TRBV7-9 and TRBJ2-2): DTGVSQNPRHKITKRGQNVTFRCDPISEHNRLYWYRQTLGQGPEFLTYFQNEAQLEKSRLLSDRFSAERPKGSFSTLEIQRTEQGDSAMYLCASSLSGELFFGEGSRLTVL.

This clonotype was observed many times. The rearrangement joins TRBV9 to TRBJ1-1; tentative D call: TRBD1 (5 bases). Germline CDR1 SGDLS, CDR2 YYNGEE. V gave up 8 bases and J gave up 4 bases, with 12 bases separating them. This CDR3 spans 12 amino acids. The DNA for the CDR3 is TGTGCCAGTTCCGCCGGGGGCACTGAAGCTTTCTTT. It specifies CASSAGGTEAFF.

This chain connects TRBV29-1 to TRBJ2-5; D not resolved. This CDR3 spans 12 amino acids. V gave up 4 bases and J gave up 5 bases, with 11 bases separating them. The germline CDR1 and CDR2 sequences are SQVTM and ANQGSEA. For the CDR3, the DNA is TGCAGCGTTGCAACGGGCCCCGAGACCCAGTACTTC. As protein: CSVATGPETQYF.

The chain has TRBV5-1 and TRBJ2-2; the D is unclear. The CDR3 totals 17 residues. The V end lost 2 bases, the J end lost 3 bases, and 17 bases lay between the germline ends. Germline CDR1 is SGHRS and CDR2 is YFSETQ. The CDR3 DNA reads TGCGCCAGCAGCTTAAGTCTGGGTACACACGACACCGGGGAGCTGTTTTTT. As protein: CASSLSLGTHDTGELFF. Together with reference TRBV5-1 and TRBJ2-2, the CDR3 gives the full variable domain: KAGVTQTPRYLIKTRGQQVTLSCSPISGHRSVSWYQQTPGQGLQFLFEYFSETQRNKGNFPGRFSGRQFSNSRSEMNVSTLELGDSALYLCASSLSLGTHDTGELFFGEGSRLTVL.

Only a few counts were recorded for this clonotype. This chain links TRBV7-3 with TRBJ2-3; TRBD1 is a possible D gene (6 bases). Germline CDR1 SGHTA, CDR2 FQGTGA. Trimming stripped 3 bases from V and 2 bases from J, with 12 bases between. This CDR3 is 15 amino acids long. CDR3 protein: CASSLGATLTDTQYF. The CDR3 DNA sequence: TGTGCCAGCAGCTTGGGGGCTACACTCACAGATACGCAGTATTTT.

This clonotype was counted only a few times. CDR3 in amino acids: CATVGDYEQYF. The CDR3 DNA is TGTGCCACCGTTGGAGACTACGAGCAGTACTTC. This chain connects TRBV11-2 to TRBJ2-7, with D uncertain. This CDR3 is 11 amino acids long. Germline CDR1 reads SGHAT; CDR2 reads FQNNGV. V was clipped by 10 bases and J by 3 bases, with 10 bases between them.

J is TRBJ2-1 and V is TRBV6-2 or TRBV6-3, with TRBD2 matching 11 bases. The ends lost 8 bases at V and 1 base at J; junction bases unmatched: 10. Germline V gives CDR1 MNHEY, CDR2 SVGEGT. The CDR3 loop spans 17 amino acids. The CDR3 spells CASLPGVAGGSYNEQFF. In DNA, the CDR3 is TGTGCCAGCCTCCCCGGGGTAGCGGGGGGGTCCTACAATGAGCAGTTCTTC.

This clonotype was detected a few times. This chain uses TRBV12-3 or TRBV12-4 with TRBJ1-1; possible D gene TRBD1, 5 bases. The CDR3 has 14 amino acids. The germline V and J ends were trimmed by 0 bases and 10 bases, with 15 bases remaining between them. Written as DNA, the CDR3 is TGTGCCAGCAGTTTAGCGGTGGTTGGGGCCGGAGCTTTCTTT. Its protein is CASSLAVVGAGAFF.

This clonotype was recorded at least ten times. V and J are TRBV11-2 and TRBJ2-3, with a possible D match to TRBD1 (6 bases). V was trimmed by 1 base and J by 2 bases, leaving 10 bases between them. There are 15 residues in the CDR3. Germline loops: CDR1 SGHAT, CDR2 FQNNGV. For the CDR3, the DNA is TGTGCCAGCAGCTTAGCCAGGGGCGCCACAGATACGCAGTATTTT. Its protein product is CASSLARGATDTQYF.

This clonotype was picked up a small number of times. The rearrangement joins TRBV4-2 to TRBJ2-7; 8 nucleotides line up with TRBD2. V was pared by 2 bases and J by 0 bases, with 6 bases of the junction left unmatched. The germline V gene encodes CDR1 LGHNA and CDR2 YNFKEQ. The CDR3 loop spans 16 amino acids. CDR3 region: CASSQNSGASSYEQYF. The CDR3 DNA reads TGTGCCAGCAGCCAAAATAGCGGGGCAAGCTCCTACGAGCAGTACTTC.

The chain uses TRBV6-1 and TRBJ1-6; D might be TRBD1 (5 bases). CDR3 length: 16 amino acids. In germline, CDR1 is MNHNS, CDR2 SASEGT. Trimming took 5 bases from V and 8 from J, leaving 19 bases between them. The DNA of the CDR3 is TGTGCCAGCAGTCAACGAGGGACGGCTTGGGATTCACCCCTCCACTTT. This sequence encodes CASSQRGTAWDSPLHF.